These 9 T cell receptor beta chains were sequenced from one sample in a study of T-cell reconstitution after alpha-beta-depleted transplantation in children. Preparation of the TCRbeta library involved a method that used unique molecular identifiers. TCRdb processed the PCR reads anew with MiXCR; each CDR3 protein has one entry. The data hold 900,000 or so distinct CDR3 sequences, with roughly 16% observed a single time. Specimen: PBMCs, mostly from graft donor cells, collected 360 days after TCRalphabeta/CD19-depleted stem cell transplant. These receptors originate from a male patient younger than 18 who had a stem cell transplant for acute lymphoblastic leukemia, so the T cells may come from the graft donor.

This clonotype has a count of ten or more. The V call is TRBV3-1, the J call TRBJ1-2; D call uncertain. The CDR3 has 13 amino acids. V gave up 1 base and J gave up 1 base, with 4 bases separating them. Germline lookup yields CDR1 LGHDT and CDR2 YNNKEL (reference sequence). CDR3 sequence reads: CASSQASNYGYTF. CDR3 sequence (DNA): TGTGCCAGCAGCCAAGCAAGTAACTATGGCTACACCTTC.

This clonotype was found a few times. The chain combines TRBV5-1 with TRBJ1-4; TRBD1 aligns across 9 bases. V lost 3 bases to trimming and J lost 6 bases; unmatched junction nucleotides: 6. The CDR3 runs to 15 residues. Per germline, CDR1 SGHRS and CDR2 YFSETQ. The CDR3: CASSWDRVEDEKLFF. In DNA form, the CDR3 reads TGCGCCAGCAGCTGGGACAGGGTCGAGGATGAAAAACTGTTTTTT.

The table lists this clonotype with a few counts. This rearrangement joins TRBV12-3 or TRBV12-4 to TRBJ2-7; tentative D call: TRBD2 (6 bases). The ends were cut back, 7 bases at V and 1 base at J, with 23 bases in the middle. The CDR3 totals 17 residues. Here the CDR3 reads CASMVWDRGTPSYEQYF. The DNA of the CDR3 is TGTGCCAGCATGGTATGGGACCGCGGGACGCCGTCCTACGAGCAGTACTTC.

The chain uses TRBV15 and TRBJ1-1; 7 nucleotides match TRBD1. Germline values: CDR1 LNHNV, CDR2 YYDKDF (reference sequence). This CDR3 region has 15 residues. J lost 7 bases, V lost 5 bases, and 13 bases had no gene match. The CDR3 DNA reads as TGTGCCACCAGCCGCCGTGTGGCCCAGGGGGGTGAAGCTTTCTTT. Amino acids: CATSRRVAQGGEAFF.

The chain carries TRBV20-1 and TRBJ1-1, with 7 nucleotides matching TRBD1. The CDR3 extends over 14 amino acids. V lost 4 bases and J lost 1; bases outside the gene matches: 6. Germline V gene lookup returns CDR1 DFQATT and CDR2 SNEGSKA (reference sequence). This chain's CDR3 is CSATYRGGNTEAFF. DNA of the CDR3: TGCAGTGCTACTTACAGGGGAGGGAACACTGAAGCTTTCTTT.

This clonotype was seen at least ten times. The chain carries TRBV7-6 and TRBJ1-1; 7 nucleotides agree with TRBD1. This CDR3 region has 15 residues. In germline, CDR1 is SGHVS, CDR2 FNYEAQ. Unmatched junction bases numbered 6, after V lost 5 bases and J lost 0 bases. The CDR3: CASSPWTGVNTEAFF. The CDR3 DNA is TGTGCCAGCAGCCCTTGGACAGGCGTGAACACTGAAGCTTTCTTT.

This clonotype was seen a few times. The chain recombines TRBV20-1 with TRBJ2-7; perhaps D is TRBD1 or TRBD2 (5 bases each). Trimming cost V 3 bases and J 6 bases, with 12 bases left between them. The CDR3 consists of 12 residues. Germline V gives CDR1 DFQATT, CDR2 SNEGSKA (reference sequence). CDR3 in amino acids: CSARVPGTEQYF. The CDR3 bases are TGCAGTGCTAGGGTCCCCGGGACCGAGCAGTACTTC.

The chain uses TRBV7-6 and TRBJ1-1; D is perhaps TRBD1 (6 bases). CDR3 size: 15 residues. Deletions cut 1 base from V and 4 bases from J, with 13 bases between. Looked up from germline, CDR1 is SGHVS and CDR2 is FNYEAQ. CDR3 sequence (DNA): TGTGCCAGCAGCTTAGTAGTAGGGGGGCCCACTGAAGCTTTCTTT. It specifies CASSLVVGGPTEAFF.

The table lists this clonotype with a few counts. V usage is TRBV5-1 and J usage is TRBJ2-5; 9 positions agree with TRBD1. The CDR3 contains 13 residues. The J segment lost 3 bases and the V segment lost 7 bases, leaving 4 bases of the junction unmatched. Germline V gives CDR1 SGHRS, CDR2 YFSETQ. As DNA, the CDR3 is TGCGCCAGCTTTCGGGACAGGGAAGAGACCCAGTACTTC. It specifies CASFRDREETQYF.